One and the same sample provided the 9 T cell receptor beta chains below, sequenced in a study of radiation and T cells in renal cell carcinoma. Stated time point: blood 2 weeks post-SBRT. As to treatment: 15 Gy SBRT to primary tumor, nephrectomy 4 weeks later. This table comes from immunoSEQ multiplex PCR, and its TCRdb copy is limited to in-frame clones, with some not included. The table lists more than 150,000 clones, around 90% of them singletons. The material sequenced was blood, taken from a patient whose treatment included radiotherapy and nephrectomy. These receptors all stem from a woman in her forties or fifties with renal cell carcinoma.

The chain combines TRBV7-8 with TRBJ1-5; 12 nucleotides align to TRBD1. The CDR3 sequence is 15 residues long. Per the germline V gene, CDR1 is SGHVS and CDR2 is FQNEAQ. J lost 9 bases, V lost 4 bases, and 7 bases had no gene match. DNA of the CDR3: TGTGCCAGCAGCTGGGGGACAGGGGGCTCTGGGCCCCAGCATTTT. Protein sequence: CASSWGTGGSGPQHF.

The rearrangement joins TRBV2 to TRBJ2-3; D is unresolved. This CDR3 has 15 amino acids. V lost 4 bases, J lost 1 base, and 12 bases lay in between. Per germline, CDR1 SNHLY and CDR2 FYNNEI. The CDR3 here is CASSVVGYGTDTQYF. The CDR3 bases are TGTGCCAGCAGTGTGGTAGGGTATGGCACAGATACGCAGTATTTT.

This sequence joins TRBV7-2 and TRBJ2-4, with D possibly being TRBD1 or TRBD2 (5 bases each). Trimming took off 7 bases at V and 0 bases at J, with 19 bases between the two ends. Germline V gene sequence: CDR1 SGHTA, CDR2 FQGNSA. There are 17 residues in the CDR3. CDR3 nucleotides: TGTGCCAGCACCCCGGGGCGCAGGTCTTTAGCCAAAAACATTCAGTACTTC. Protein product: CASTPGRRSLAKNIQYF.

J is TRBJ1-4 and V is TRBV2; D might be TRBD1 (6 bases). V was clipped by 6 bases and J by 11 bases, with 22 bases between them. The germline V gene encodes CDR1 SNHLY and CDR2 FYNNEI. This CDR3 comprises 15 residues. The DNA for the CDR3 is TGTGCCAGCAGGGAAACAGGGTTGGAAGAAGGGAAACTGTTTTTT. Translated: CASRETGLEEGKLFF.

V gene TRBV6-5 combines with J gene TRBJ1-3, with 7 bases matching TRBD1. Germline V gene data show CDR1 as MNHEY and CDR2 as SVGAGI. The CDR3 is 15 amino acids. Trimming removed 7 bases from V and 3 bases from J; junction bases left unmatched: 9. For the CDR3, the DNA is TGTGCCAGCACCCGGGACAGAGAAATTGGAAACACCATATATTTT. Encoded protein: CASTRDREIGNTIYF.

The chain couples TRBV4-1 to TRBJ2-3, with 8 bases lining up with TRBD2. CDR1 and CDR2 (germline): MGHRA, YSYEKL. Losses at the gene ends were 2 bases for V and 2 bases for J; bases not matched to a gene: 6. The CDR3 spans 16 residues. Here the CDR3 DNA reads TGCGCCAGCAGCCAAAAAGCGGGGGCCGCCACAGATACGCAGTATTTT. As protein: CASSQKAGAATDTQYF.

The chain combines TRBV4-1 with TRBJ2-1; D gene unclear. The V gene lost 5 bases and the J gene lost 1 base, with 6 bases spanning the gap. The length of the CDR3 is 13 residues. The germline V gene encodes CDR1 MGHRA and CDR2 YSYEKL. In DNA, the CDR3 is TGCGCCAGCAGCAGGGTTTCCTACAATGAGCAGTTCTTC. It translates to CASSRVSYNEQFF.

This chain joins TRBV5-4 and TRBJ1-1, with a weak D call TRBD1 (6 bases). Trimming cost V 4 bases and J 4 bases, with 17 bases left between them. This CDR3 is built from 15 residues. The V gene's germline CDR1 is SGHNT and CDR2 YYREEE (reference sequence). The CDR3 protein is CASSRDGGLVTEAFF. In DNA form, the CDR3 reads TGTGCCAGCAGCCGCGATGGGGGCCTGGTCACTGAAGCTTTCTTT.

In this sample, this clone turned up once. The chain has TRBV5-6 and TRBJ1-2, with D possibly TRBD1 on 5 matching bases. V gave up 4 bases and J gave up 1 base, with 17 bases separating them. The CDR3 totals 16 residues. Germline V gene sequence: CDR1 SGHDT, CDR2 YYEEEE. The CDR3 region is CASSRFWDAGNYGYTF. The CDR3, as DNA: TGTGCCAGCAGCCGTTTCTGGGACGCTGGTAACTATGGCTACACCTTC. The entire variable domain, with the rest obtained from reference TRBV5-6 and TRBJ1-2, is as follows: DAGVTQSPTHLIKTRGQQVTLRCSPKSGHDTVSWYQQALGQGPQFIFQYYEEEERQRGNFPDRFSGHQFPNYSSELNVNALLLGDSALYLCASSRFWDAGNYGYTFGSGTRLTVV.